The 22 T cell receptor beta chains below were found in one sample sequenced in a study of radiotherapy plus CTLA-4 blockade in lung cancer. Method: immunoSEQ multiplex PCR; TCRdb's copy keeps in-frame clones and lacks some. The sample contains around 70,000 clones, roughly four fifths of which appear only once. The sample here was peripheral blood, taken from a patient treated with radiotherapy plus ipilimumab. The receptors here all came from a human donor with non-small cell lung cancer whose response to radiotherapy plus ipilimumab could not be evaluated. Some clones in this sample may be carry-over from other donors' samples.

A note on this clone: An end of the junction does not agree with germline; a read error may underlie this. This CDR3 is CVWSRDRVRGYTF. The CDR3 DNA follows: TGTGTCTGGAGTCGGGACAGGGTGAGAGGCTACACCTTC. The genes are TRBV30 and TRBJ1-2, with 9 bases identical to TRBD1. Germline loops: CDR1 GTSNPN, CDR2 SVGIG (reference sequence). The CDR3 has 13 residues.

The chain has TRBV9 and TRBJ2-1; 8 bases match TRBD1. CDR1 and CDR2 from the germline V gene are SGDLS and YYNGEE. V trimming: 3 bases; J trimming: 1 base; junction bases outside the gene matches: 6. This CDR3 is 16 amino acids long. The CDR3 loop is CASSGPGQVSYNEQFF. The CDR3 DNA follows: TGTGCCAGCAGCGGTCCGGGACAGGTTTCCTACAATGAGCAGTTCTTC.

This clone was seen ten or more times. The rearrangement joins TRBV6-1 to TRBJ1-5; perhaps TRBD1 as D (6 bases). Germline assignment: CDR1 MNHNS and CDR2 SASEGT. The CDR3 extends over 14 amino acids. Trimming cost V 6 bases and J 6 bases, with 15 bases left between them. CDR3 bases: TGTGCCAGCAGCCTCACAGGGATCGGTCAGCCCCAGCATTTT. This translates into CASSLTGIGQPQHF.

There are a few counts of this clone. DNA of the CDR3: TGTGCCAGCAGCTTGGAAGACAGGGCAAGCACAGATACGCAGTATTTT. Encoded protein: CASSLEDRASTDTQYF. The chain combines TRBV5-6 with TRBJ2-3; the match to TRBD1 covers 7 bases. Germline V gene data show CDR1 as SGHDT and CDR2 as YYEEEE. J lost 0 bases, V lost 0 bases, and 4 bases had no gene match. The CDR3 spans 16 residues.

The CDR3 is CASSLARPGSTDTQYF. The CDR3 DNA reads as TGTGCCAGCAGCTTAGCCCGACCGGGGAGCACAGATACGCAGTATTTT. V gene TRBV7-6 combines with J gene TRBJ2-3; D is perhaps TRBD2 (5 bases). CDR1 and CDR2 from the germline V gene are SGHVS and FNYEAQ. Trimming left V 0 bases short and J 0 bases short, with 10 bases between. This CDR3 comprises 16 residues. Full variable domain (remainder filled in from reference TRBV7-6 and TRBJ2-3): GAGVSQSPRYKVTKRGQDVALRCDPISGHVSLYWYRQALGQGPEFLTYFNYEAQQDKSGLPNDRFSAERPEGSISTLTIQRTEQRDSAMYRCASSLARPGSTDTQYFGPGTRLTVL.

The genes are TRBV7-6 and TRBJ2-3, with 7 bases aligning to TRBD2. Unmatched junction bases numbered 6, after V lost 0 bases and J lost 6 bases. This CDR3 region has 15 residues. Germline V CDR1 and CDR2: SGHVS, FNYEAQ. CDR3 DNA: TGTGCCAGCAGCTTAGCCGCGGGAGATCCGGATACGCAGTATTTT. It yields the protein CASSLAAGDPDTQYF. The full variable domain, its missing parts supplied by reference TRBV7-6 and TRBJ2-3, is GAGVSQSPRYKVTKRGQDVALRCDPISGHVSLYWYRQALGQGPEFLTYFNYEAQQDKSGLPNDRFSAERPEGSISTLTIQRTEQRDSAMYRCASSLAAGDPDTQYFGPGTRLTVL.

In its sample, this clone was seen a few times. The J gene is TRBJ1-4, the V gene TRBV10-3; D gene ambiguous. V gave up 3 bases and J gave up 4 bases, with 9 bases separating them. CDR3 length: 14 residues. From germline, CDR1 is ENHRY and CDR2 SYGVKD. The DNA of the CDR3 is TGTGCCATCAGTGATGGGAGGATTAATGAAAAACTGTTTTTT. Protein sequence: CAISDGRINEKLFF.

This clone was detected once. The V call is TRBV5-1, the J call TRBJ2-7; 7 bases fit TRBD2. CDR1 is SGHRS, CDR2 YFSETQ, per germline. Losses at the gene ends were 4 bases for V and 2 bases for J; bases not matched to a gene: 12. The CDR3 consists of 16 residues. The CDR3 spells CASSPPERGPPYEQYF. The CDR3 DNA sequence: TGCGCCAGCAGCCCGCCGGAGCGGGGCCCCCCCTACGAGCAGTACTTC.

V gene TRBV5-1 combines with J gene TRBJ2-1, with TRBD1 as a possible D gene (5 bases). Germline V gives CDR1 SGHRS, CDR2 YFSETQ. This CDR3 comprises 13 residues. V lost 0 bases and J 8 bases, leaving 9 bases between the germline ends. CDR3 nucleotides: TGCGCCAGCAGCTTGGGCGACAGCCATGAGCAGTTCTTC. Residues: CASSLGDSHEQFF.

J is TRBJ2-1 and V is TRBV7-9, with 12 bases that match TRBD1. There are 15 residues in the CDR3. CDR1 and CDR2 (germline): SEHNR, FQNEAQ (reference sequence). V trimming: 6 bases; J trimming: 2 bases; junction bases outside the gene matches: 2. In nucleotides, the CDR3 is TGTGCCAGCAGGGGACAGGGGGCTCCCTACAATGAGCAGTTCTTC. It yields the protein CASRGQGAPYNEQFF.

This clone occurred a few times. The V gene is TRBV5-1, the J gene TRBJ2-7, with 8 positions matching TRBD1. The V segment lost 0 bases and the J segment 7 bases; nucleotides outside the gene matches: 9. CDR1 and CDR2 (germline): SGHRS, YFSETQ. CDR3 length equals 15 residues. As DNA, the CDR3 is TGCGCCAGCAGCTTGGGACAGGGGTTTGCGGGGGAGCAGTACTTC. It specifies CASSLGQGFAGEQYF.

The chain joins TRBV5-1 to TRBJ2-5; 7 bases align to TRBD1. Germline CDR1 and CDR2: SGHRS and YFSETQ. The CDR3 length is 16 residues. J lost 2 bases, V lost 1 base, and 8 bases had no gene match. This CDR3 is CASSLPPGQQQETQYF. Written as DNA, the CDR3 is TGCGCCAGCAGCTTGCCTCCGGGACAGCAACAAGAGACCCAGTACTTC.

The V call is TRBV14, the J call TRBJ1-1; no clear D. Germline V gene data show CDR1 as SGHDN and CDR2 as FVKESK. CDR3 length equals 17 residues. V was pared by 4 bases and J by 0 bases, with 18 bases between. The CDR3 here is CASSRRGRMVMNTEAFF. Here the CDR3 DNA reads TGTGCCAGCAGCCGTCGGGGTCGGATGGTCATGAACACTGAAGCTTTCTTT.

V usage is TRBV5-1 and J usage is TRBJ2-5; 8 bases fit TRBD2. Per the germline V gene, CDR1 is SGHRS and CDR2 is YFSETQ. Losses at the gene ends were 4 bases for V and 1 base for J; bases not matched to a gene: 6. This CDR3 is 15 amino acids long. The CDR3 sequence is CASSLQGLAQETQYF. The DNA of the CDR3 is TGCGCCAGCAGCCTCCAAGGACTAGCCCAAGAGACCCAGTACTTC.

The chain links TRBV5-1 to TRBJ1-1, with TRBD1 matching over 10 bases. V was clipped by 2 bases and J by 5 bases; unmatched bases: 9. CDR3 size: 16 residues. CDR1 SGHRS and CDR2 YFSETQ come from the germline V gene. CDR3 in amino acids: CASSFTGTGATTEAFF. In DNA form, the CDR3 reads TGCGCCAGCAGCTTCACCGGGACAGGGGCGACGACTGAAGCTTTCTTT.

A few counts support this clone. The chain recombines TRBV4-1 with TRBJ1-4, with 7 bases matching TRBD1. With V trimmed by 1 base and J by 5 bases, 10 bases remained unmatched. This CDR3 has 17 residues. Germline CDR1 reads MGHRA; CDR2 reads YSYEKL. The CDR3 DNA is TGCGCCAGCAGCCAAGGACCATACAGGGGACAAAATGAAAAACTGTTTTTT. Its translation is CASSQGPYRGQNEKLFF.

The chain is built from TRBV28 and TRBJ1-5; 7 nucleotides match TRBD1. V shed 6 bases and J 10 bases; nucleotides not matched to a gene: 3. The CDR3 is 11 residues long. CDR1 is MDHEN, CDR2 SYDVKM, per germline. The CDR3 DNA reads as TGTGCCAGCAGACGAGGGGGCCCCCAGCATTTT. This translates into CASRRGGPQHF.

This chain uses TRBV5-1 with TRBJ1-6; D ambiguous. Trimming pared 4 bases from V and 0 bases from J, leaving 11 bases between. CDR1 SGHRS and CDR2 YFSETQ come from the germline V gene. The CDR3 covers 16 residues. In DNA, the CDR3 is TGCGCCAGCAGCCTACGGTTGAGCTCCTATAATTCACCCCTCCACTTT. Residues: CASSLRLSSYNSPLHF.

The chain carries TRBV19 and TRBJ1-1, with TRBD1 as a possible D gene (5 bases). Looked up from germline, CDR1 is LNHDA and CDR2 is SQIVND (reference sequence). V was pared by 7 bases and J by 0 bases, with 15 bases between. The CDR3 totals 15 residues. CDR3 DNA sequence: TGTGCCAGTACCCGAGGGGAGGGCCTGAACACTGAAGCTTTCTTT. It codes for CASTRGEGLNTEAFF.

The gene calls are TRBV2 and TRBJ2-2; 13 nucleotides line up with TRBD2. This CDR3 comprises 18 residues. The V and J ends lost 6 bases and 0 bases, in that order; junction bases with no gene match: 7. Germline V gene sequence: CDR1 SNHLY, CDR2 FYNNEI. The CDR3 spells CASRDPGLAGTNTGELFF. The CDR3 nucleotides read TGTGCCAGCAGGGATCCGGGACTAGCGGGGACGAACACCGGGGAGCTGTTTTTT.

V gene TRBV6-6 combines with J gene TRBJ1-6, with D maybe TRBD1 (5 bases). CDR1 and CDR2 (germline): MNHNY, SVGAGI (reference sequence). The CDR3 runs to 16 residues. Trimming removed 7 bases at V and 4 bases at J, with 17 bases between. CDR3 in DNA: TGTGCCAGCAATCCCAGGGCCGAACGATATAATTCACCCCTCCACTTT. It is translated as CASNPRAERYNSPLHF.

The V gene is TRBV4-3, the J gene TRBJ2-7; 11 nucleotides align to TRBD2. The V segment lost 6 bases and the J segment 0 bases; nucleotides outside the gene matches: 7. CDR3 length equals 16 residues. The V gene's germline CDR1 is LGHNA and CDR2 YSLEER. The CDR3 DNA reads TGCGCCAGCAGACCTACTAGCGGGGGTAACTCCTACGAGCAGTACTTC. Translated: CASRPTSGGNSYEQYF.